Listed below are T cell receptor beta chains from one sample, sequenced in a study of blood T cell repertoires in COVID-19. Profiled with immunoSEQ multiplex PCR; TCRdb holds only in-frame clones, not every one. The table records approximately 250,000 clones, around 84% of them present only once. The sample was peripheral blood. Receptors were obtained from a woman aged 40-49 years who had recovered from COVID-19. Each CDR3 is given with its conserved first and last residue. D genes are given only for firm matches. A clone size is listed for some rows: how often the clone was seen (once, few, many), or a class if it is expanded.

>TRBJ1-3|once|TRBD1|TRBV18
CASSPEGQGAGNTIYF
TGTGCCAGCTCACCCGAGGGACAGGGGGCTGGAAACACCATATATTTT
>TRBJ2-5|few|-|TRBV3-1/TRBV3-2
CATLGGAETQYF
TGTGCCACTCTAGGGGGGGCGGAGACCCAGTACTTC
>TRBJ2-3|-|-|TRBV2
CASSDVGTDTQYF
TGTGCCAGCAGCGACGTCGGGACAGATACGCAGTATTTT
>TRBJ2-2|-|-|TRBV6-5
CASSYSGQYTGELFF
TGTGCCAGCAGTTACAGCGGACAGTACACCGGGGAGCTGTTTTTT
>TRBJ1-1|few|-|TRBV15
CATSPRTANTEAFF
TGTGCCACCAGCCCTCGGACAGCGAACACTGAAGCTTTCTTT
>TRBJ2-3|-|-|TRBV2
CASRRESDTQYF
TGTGCCAGCAGGAGAGAGTCAGATACGCAGTATTTT
>TRBJ2-7|-|-|TRBV2
CASIYGELKQYF
TGTGCCAGCATTTATGGAGAATTGAAGCAGTACTTC
>TRBJ2-3|-|-|TRBV3-1/TRBV3-2
CASSQGAGAGTDTQYF
TGTGCCAGCAGCCAAGGGGCGGGGGCGGGCACAGATACGCAGTATTTT
>TRBJ2-1|-|TRBD2|TRBV3-1/TRBV3-2
CASSRWELAEFEQFF
TGTGCCAGCAGCCGTTGGGAGCTAGCGGAATTCGAGCAGTTCTTC
>TRBJ2-1|once|TRBD1|TRBV3-1/TRBV3-2
CASSPGTGGYNEQFF
TGTGCCAGCAGCCCCGGGACAGGGGGCTACAATGAGCAGTTCTTC
>TRBJ1-4|-|TRBD1|TRBV5-8
CASSLGQGAANEKLFF
TGTGCCAGCAGCTTGGGACAGGGGGCAGCTAATGAAAAACTGTTTTTT
>TRBJ1-6|-|-|TRBV5-1
CASSLDSFSLHF
TGCGCCAGCAGCTTGGATTCGTTCTCCCTCCACTTT
>TRBJ2-2|-|-|TRBV7-9
CASSPTPTTAGELFF
TGTGCCAGCAGCCCAACCCCGACTACCGCCGGGGAGCTGTTTTTT
>TRBJ2-2|-|TRBD1|TRBV7-6
CASSPLGQDNTGELFF
TGTGCCAGCAGCCCTCTCGGACAGGACAACACCGGGGAGCTGTTTTTT
>TRBJ2-3|-|-|TRBV10-3
CAISVGGSTDTQYF
TGTGCCATCAGTGTCGGAGGGTCCACAGATACGCAGTATTTT
>TRBJ1-4|-|-|TRBV3-1/TRBV3-2
CASSQFDPSGGSEKLFF
TGTGCCAGCAGCCAATTCGATCCGTCGGGGGGTAGTGAAAAACTGTTTTTT
>TRBJ1-3|-|-|TRBV7-2
CASSPPGGRNTIYF
TGTGCCAGCAGCCCCCCGGGGGGCAGAAACACCATATATTTT
>TRBJ1-1|-|-|TRBV29-1
CSVGGAANTEAFF
TGCAGCGTCGGCGGGGCAGCCAACACTGAAGCTTTCTTT
>TRBJ2-1|once|-|TRBV10-3
CAISPGNEQFF
TGTGCCATCAGTCCCGGCAATGAGCAGTTCTTC
>TRBJ1-2|-|-|TRBV5-1
CASSLLTGSSGYTF
TGCGCCAGCAGCTTATTAACAGGGTCTAGCGGCTACACCTTC
>TRBJ2-5|-|TRBD1|TRBV7-9
CASRPNGQGIQETQYF
TGTGCCAGCAGGCCAAACGGACAGGGGATTCAAGAGACCCAGTACTTC
>TRBJ2-3|-|-|TRBV2
CASSGGPRDTQYF
TGTGCCAGCAGTGGTGGTCCTCGGGATACGCAGTATTTT
>TRBJ2-4|-|-|TRBV7-2
CASSLSSGDRNIQYF
TGTGCCAGCAGCTTAAGCTCGGGGGATAGAAACATTCAGTACTTC
>TRBJ2-3|-|TRBD2|TRBV12-3/TRBV12-4
CASSPTSGNTQYF
TGTGCCAGCAGTCCGACTAGCGGAAATACGCAGTATTTT
>TRBJ1-1|-|-|TRBV21-1
CASSPRQGPTEAFF
TGTGCCAGCAGCCCGCGACAGGGTCCAACTGAAGCTTTCTTT
>TRBJ2-3|-|-|TRBV6-6
CASNPDMDTQYF
TGTGCCAGCAACCCCGACATGGATACGCAGTATTTT
>TRBJ2-1|-|TRBD2|TRBV6-4
CASRGTSGDVNEQFF
TGTGCCAGCAGAGGGACTAGCGGGGACGTAAATGAGCAGTTCTTC
>TRBJ1-1|-|-|TRBV21-1
CASSKFGRGLGFLRTEAFF
TGTGCCAGCAGCAAATTTGGCAGGGGGCTCGGGTTTTTGAGGACTGAAGCTTTCTTT
>TRBJ1-5|few|-|TRBV6-2/TRBV6-3
CASSYGLSRINRPQHF
TGTGCCAGCAGTTATGGACTAAGTAGGATTAATCGGCCCCAGCATTTT
>TRBJ2-5|once|-|TRBV7-8
CASSLGSQETQYF
TGTGCCAGCAGCTTAGGTAGCCAAGAGACCCAGTACTTC
>TRBJ2-2|-|TRBD2|TRBV7-3
CASSLNLVAGGPNTGELFF
TGTGCCAGCAGCTTAAATCTGGTAGCGGGGGGCCCGAACACCGGGGAGCTGTTTTTT
>TRBJ2-4|-|TRBD2|TRBV20-1
CSASLILAGGPGIQYF
TGCAGTGCTAGTCTCATCCTAGCGGGGGGGCCAGGCATTCAGTACTTC
>TRBJ1-2|-|TRBD1|TRBV13
CASSDRELRYTF
TGTGCCAGCAGCGACAGGGAACTACGCTACACCTTC
>TRBJ2-1|-|TRBD2|TRBV6-6
CASSYSSSGGGNEQFF
TGTGCCAGCAGTTACTCGTCCAGCGGGGGGGGTAATGAGCAGTTCTTC
>TRBJ1-2|-|-|TRBV28
CASSLGALGYTF
TGTGCCAGCAGTTTGGGGGCGCTTGGCTACACCTTC
>TRBJ1-2|-|TRBD1|TRBV18
CASSWDRDLNYGYTF
TGTGCCAGCTCGTGGGACAGGGACTTAAACTATGGCTACACCTTC
>TRBJ2-3|-|-|TRBV2
CASKAGLSTDTQYF
TGTGCCAGCAAGGCCGGACTTAGCACAGATACGCAGTATTTT
>TRBJ1-1|-|-|TRBV2
CASKITGMVNTEAFF
TGTGCCAGCAAAATCACAGGGATGGTGAACACTGAAGCTTTCTTT
>TRBJ2-5|-|-|TRBV7-8
CASSSTSPRRETQYF
TGTGCCAGCAGCTCTACCTCCCCCCGGAGAGAGACCCAGTACTTC
>TRBJ2-2|-|TRBD1|TRBV7-2
CASSSGQRTGELFF
TGTGCCAGCAGCTCGGGACAGAGAACCGGGGAGCTGTTTTTT
>TRBJ2-3|-|TRBD2|TRBV10-3
CAISESAGGPTDTQYF
TGTGCCATCAGTGAGTCCGCGGGGGGCCCCACAGATACGCAGTATTTT
>TRBJ2-7|-|TRBD1|TRBV6-5
CASSPAYRGEQYF
TGTGCCAGCAGTCCAGCATACAGGGGCGAGCAGTACTTC
>TRBJ2-4|-|-|TRBV5-1
CASSPGQNKNIQYF
TGCGCCAGCAGCCCGGGACAAAACAAAAACATTCAGTACTTC
>TRBJ1-1|-|TRBD1|TRBV19
CASRGQGVDTEAFF
TGTGCCAGTAGAGGACAGGGGGTCGACACTGAAGCTTTCTTT
>TRBJ2-7|once|TRBD1|TRBV10-3
CAAKTGGQEQYF
TGTGCCGCCAAGACAGGGGGTCAGGAGCAGTACTTC
>TRBJ1-6|few|-|TRBV5-6
CASSSEFFNSPLHF
TGTGCCAGCAGCTCCGAGTTCTTTAATTCACCCCTCCACTTT
>TRBJ2-7|few|TRBD1|TRBV4-2
CASSQGTGGGYEQYF
TGTGCCAGCAGCCAAGGGACAGGGGGAGGGTACGAGCAGTACTTC
>TRBJ1-2|-|TRBD1|TRBV7-9
CASSPQGAEGYTF
TGTGCCAGCAGCCCACAGGGGGCGGAAGGCTACACCTTC
>TRBJ2-5|-|-|TRBV19
CASSIGDRETQYF
TGTGCCAGTAGTATAGGCGACAGGGAGACCCAGTACTTC
>TRBJ2-5|-|TRBD2|TRBV10-2
CASSEGGGYQETQYF
TGCGCCAGCAGTGAAGGCGGGGGATACCAAGAGACCCAGTACTTC